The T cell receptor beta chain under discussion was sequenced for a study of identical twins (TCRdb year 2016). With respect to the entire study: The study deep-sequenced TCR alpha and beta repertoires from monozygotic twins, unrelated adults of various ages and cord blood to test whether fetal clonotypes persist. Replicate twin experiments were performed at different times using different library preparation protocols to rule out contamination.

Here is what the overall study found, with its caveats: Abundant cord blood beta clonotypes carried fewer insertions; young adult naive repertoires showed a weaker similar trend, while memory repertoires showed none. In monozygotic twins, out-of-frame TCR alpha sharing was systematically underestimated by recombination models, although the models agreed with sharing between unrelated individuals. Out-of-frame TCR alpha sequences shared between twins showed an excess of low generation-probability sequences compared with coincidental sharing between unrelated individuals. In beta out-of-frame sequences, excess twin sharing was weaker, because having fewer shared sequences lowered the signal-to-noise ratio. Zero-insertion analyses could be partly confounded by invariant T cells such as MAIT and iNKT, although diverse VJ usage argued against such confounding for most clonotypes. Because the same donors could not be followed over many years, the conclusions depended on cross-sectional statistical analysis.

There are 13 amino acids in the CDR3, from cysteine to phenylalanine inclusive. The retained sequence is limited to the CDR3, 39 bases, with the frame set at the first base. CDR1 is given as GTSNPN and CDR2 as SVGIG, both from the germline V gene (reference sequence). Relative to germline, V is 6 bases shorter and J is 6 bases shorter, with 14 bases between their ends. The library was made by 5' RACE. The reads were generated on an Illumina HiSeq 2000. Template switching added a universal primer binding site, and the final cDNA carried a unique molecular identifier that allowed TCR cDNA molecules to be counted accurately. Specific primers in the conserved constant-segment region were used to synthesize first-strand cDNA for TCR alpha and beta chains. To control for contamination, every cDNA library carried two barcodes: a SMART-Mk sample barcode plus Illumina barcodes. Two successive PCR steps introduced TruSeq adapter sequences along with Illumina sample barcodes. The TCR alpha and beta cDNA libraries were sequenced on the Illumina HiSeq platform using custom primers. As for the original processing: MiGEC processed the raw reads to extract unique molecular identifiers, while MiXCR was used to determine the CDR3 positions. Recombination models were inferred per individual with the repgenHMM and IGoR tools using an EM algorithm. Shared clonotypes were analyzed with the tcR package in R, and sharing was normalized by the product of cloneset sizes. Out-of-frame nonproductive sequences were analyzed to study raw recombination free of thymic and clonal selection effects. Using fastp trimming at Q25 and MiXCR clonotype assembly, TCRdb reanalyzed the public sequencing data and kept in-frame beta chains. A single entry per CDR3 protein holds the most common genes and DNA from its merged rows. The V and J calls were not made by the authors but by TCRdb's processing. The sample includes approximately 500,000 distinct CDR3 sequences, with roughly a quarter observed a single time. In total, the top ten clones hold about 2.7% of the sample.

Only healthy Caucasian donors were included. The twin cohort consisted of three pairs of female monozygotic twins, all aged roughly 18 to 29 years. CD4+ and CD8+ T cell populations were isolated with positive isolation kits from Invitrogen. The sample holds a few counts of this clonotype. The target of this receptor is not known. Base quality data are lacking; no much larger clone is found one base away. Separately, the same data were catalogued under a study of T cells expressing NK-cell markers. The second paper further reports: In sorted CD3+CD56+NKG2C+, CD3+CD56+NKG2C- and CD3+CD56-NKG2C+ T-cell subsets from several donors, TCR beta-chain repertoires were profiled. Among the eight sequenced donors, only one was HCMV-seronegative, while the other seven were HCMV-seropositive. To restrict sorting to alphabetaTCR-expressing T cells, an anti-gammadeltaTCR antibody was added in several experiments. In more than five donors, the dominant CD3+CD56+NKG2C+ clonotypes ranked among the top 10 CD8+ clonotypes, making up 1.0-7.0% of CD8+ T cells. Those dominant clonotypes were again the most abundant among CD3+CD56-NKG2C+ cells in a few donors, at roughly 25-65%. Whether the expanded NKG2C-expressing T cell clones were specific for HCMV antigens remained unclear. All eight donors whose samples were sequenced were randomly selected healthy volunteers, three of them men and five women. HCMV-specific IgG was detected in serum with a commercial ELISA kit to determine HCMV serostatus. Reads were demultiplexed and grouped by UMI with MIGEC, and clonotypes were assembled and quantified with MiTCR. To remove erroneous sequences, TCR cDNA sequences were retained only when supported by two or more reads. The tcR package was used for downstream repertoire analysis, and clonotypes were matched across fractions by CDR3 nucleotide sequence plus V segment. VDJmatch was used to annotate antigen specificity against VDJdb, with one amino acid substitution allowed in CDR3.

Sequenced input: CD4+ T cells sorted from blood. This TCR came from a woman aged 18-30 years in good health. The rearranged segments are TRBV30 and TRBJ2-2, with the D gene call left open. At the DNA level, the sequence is TGTGCCTGCGCCGGCTTCTTGGCCGGGGAGCTGTTTTTT. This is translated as CACAGFLAGELFF.